This T cell receptor beta chain derives from a study of post-analysis software for immune sequencing data. Overall study results and limits: Compared with controls, patients had more of about 5 TRBV segments, including TRBV5-6, TRBV5-1 and TRBV20-1. Normalized Chao1 diversity in multiple sclerosis patients fell significantly below that of controls.

Remarks on this clonotype: Its target is unknown.

TCR beta libraries were prepared from cDNA with unique molecular identifiers. Each CDR3 protein gets one entry after TCRdb re-called the PCR reads with MiXCR. The sample lists about 570,000 distinct CDR3 sequences; under 40% were seen once. CDR3 length: 15 amino acids. V lost 0 bases, J lost 11 bases, and 11 bases stayed unmatched. CDR1 and CDR2 (germline): MGHRA, YSYEKL. This sequence was found in a girl between 2 and 17 years old with multiple sclerosis. The genes are TRBV4-1 and TRBJ2-5; 8 bases align to TRBD1. The sample consisted of blood. CDR3 in amino acids: CASSQDRVGQDKQYF. The DNA for the CDR3 is TGCGCCAGCAGCCAAGATCGGGTGGGACAGGATAAGCAGTACTTC.